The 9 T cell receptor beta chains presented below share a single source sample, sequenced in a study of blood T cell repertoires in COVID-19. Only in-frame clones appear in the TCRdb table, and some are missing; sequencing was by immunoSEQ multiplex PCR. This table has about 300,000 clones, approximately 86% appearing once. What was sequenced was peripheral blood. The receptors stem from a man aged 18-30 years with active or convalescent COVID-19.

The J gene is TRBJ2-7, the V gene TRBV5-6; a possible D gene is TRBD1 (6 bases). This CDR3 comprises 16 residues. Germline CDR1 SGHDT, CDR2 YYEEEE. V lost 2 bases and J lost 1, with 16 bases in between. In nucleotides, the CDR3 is TGTGCCAGCAGCTTTACACCTTGGACAGTTTCCTACGAGCAGTACTTC. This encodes CASSFTPWTVSYEQYF.

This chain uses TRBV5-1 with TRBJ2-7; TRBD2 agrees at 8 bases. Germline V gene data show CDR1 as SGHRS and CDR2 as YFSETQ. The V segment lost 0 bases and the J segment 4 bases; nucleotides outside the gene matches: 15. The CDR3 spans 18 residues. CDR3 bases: TGCGCCAGCAGCTTGGGGAGTGGGGAGCGGGGGAATCGGTACGAGCAGTACTTC. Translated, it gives CASSLGSGERGNRYEQYF.

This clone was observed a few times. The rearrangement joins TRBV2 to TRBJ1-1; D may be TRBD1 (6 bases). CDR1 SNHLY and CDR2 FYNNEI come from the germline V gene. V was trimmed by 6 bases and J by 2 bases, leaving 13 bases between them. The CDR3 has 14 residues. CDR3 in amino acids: CASRTRGGNTEAFF. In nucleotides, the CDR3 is TGTGCCAGCAGGACCCGGGGGGGCAACACTGAAGCTTTCTTT.

The CDR3 protein is CASKPASPTDTQYF. The CDR3 DNA reads TGTGCCAGCAAACCTGCTAGTCCCACAGATACGCAGTATTTT. The chain uses TRBV5-8 and TRBJ2-3; D is unclear. The CDR3 runs 14 residues. Trimming removed 6 bases at V and 2 bases at J, with 13 bases between. Germline CDR1 SGHTS, CDR2 YDEGEE.

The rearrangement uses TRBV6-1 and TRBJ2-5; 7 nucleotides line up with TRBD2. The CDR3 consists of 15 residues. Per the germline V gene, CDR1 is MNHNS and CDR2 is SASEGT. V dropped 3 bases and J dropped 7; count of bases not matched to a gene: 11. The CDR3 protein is CASSDRRGSGGTQYF. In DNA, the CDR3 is TGTGCCAGCAGTGATCGCCGGGGATCGGGGGGGACCCAGTACTTC.

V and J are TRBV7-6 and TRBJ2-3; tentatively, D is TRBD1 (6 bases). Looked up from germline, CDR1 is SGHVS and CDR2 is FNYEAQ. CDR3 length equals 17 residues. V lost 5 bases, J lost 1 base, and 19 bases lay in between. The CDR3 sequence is CASSAWGPGARTDTQYF. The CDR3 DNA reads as TGTGCCAGCAGCGCTTGGGGGCCTGGGGCCCGCACAGATACGCAGTATTTT.

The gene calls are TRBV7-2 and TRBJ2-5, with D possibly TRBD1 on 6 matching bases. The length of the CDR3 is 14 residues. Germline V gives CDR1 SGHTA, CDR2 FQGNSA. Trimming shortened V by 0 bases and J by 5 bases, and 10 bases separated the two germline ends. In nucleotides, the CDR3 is TGTGCCAGCAGCTTAGCCACAGGGCGGGAGACCCAGTACTTC. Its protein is CASSLATGRETQYF.

CDR3 loop: CASSFRRGQGVSYEQYF. CDR3 DNA: TGTGCCAGCAGCTTTAGGCGAGGACAGGGAGTGAGTTACGAGCAGTACTTC. The V and J genes are TRBV7-8 and TRBJ2-7, with 8 nucleotides matching TRBD1. Germline V CDR1 and CDR2: SGHVS, FQNEAQ. The CDR3 totals 17 residues. V trimming: 3 bases; J trimming: 4 bases; junction bases outside the gene matches: 14. The full variable domain, in which reference TRBV7-8 and TRBJ2-7 provide the parts outside the CDR3, is GAGVSQSPRYKVAKRGQDVALRCDPISGHVSLFWYQQALGQGPEFLTYFQNEAQLDKSGLPSDRFFAERPEGSVSTLKIQRTQQEDSAVYLCASSFRRGQGVSYEQYFGPGTRLTVT.

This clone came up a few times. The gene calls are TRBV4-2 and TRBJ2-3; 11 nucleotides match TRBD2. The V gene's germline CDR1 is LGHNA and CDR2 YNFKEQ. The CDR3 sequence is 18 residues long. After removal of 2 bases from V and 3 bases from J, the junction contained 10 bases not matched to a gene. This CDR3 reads CASSQRSTLAGGTDTQYF. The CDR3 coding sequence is TGTGCCAGCAGCCAACGGAGCACTCTAGCGGGGGGAACAGATACGCAGTATTTT.